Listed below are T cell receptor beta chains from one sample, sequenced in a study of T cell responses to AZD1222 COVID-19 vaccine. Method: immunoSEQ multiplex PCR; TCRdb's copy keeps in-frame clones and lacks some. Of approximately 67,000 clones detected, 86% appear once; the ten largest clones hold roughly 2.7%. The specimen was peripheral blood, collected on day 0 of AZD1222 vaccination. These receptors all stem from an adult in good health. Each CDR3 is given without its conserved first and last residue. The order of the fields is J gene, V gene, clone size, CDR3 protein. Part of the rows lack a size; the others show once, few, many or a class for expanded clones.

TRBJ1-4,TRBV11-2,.,ASSFKGRGEKLF
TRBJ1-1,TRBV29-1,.,SVRTDMNTEAF
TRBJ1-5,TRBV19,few,ASSIVGRLNQPQH
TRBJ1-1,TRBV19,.,ASSIGLLGQGPFNTEAF
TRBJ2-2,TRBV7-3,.,ASSLSFNSGELF
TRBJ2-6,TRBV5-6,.,ASSLGTGSSGANVLT
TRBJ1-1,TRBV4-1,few,ASSQGDRPDEAF
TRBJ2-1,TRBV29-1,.,SASRGTDKYNEQF
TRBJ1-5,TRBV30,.,AYVHDNQPQH
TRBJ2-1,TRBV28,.,ASLGGGGSRSYNEQF
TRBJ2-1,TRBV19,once,ASRYFPRSGLAGGNEQF
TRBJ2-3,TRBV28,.,ASSTRQNTDTQY
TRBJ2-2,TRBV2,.,ASSELRGNTGELF
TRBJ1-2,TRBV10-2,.,ASSAKRGGLWGYT
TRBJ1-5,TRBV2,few,ATRGGFNQPQH
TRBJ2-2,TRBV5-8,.,ASSLNGQGSNTGELF
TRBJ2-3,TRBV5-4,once,ASRLDLYSTDTQY
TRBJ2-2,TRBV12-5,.,ASGFYRGTTGELF
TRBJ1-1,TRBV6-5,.,ASSYSITGYTEAF
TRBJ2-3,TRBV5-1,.,ASSASTDTQY
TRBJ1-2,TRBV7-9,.,ASSLDGRGYT
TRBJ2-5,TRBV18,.,ASSPYRAGLNQETQY
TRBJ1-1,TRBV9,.,ASSVDGGTSNTEAF
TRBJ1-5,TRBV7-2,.,ASSPQGGGNQPQH
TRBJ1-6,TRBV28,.,ASSLKGAGGSPLH
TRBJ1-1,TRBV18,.,ASSPLGLLNTEAF
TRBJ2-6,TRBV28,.,ASTSGAPGANVLT
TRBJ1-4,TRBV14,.,ASSAGTGAPYEKLF
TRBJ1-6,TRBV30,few,ASARDSPLH
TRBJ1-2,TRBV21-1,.,ASSKVNSIKRTAYGYT
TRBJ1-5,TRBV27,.,ASSFQGQADQPQH
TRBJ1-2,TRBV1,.,TSSRYSIGSLYGYT
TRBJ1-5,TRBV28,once,ASSLLGGLLGQGKRSGQPQH
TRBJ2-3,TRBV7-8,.,ASSPSGTSTDTQY
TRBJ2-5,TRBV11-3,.,ASSSRTGGVFQETQY
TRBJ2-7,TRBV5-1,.,ASSYQGQNYEQY
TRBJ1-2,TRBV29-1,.,SVLIQGNYGYT
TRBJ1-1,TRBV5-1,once,ASSLVNTEAF
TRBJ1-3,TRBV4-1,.,ASSQWTGNSGNTIY
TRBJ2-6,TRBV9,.,ASSVGGAYLSGANVLT